This note documents a single T cell receptor beta chain sequence. Its specificity is unknown. The junction departs from the called germline gene at one end, perhaps through a read error. This entry comes from a study of cytomegalovirus exposure and HLA in healthy donors. Study-level results: A few of the chains that were CMV-associated were confirmed in vitro to be specific for CMV antigens.

The CDR3 spans 15 residues. Germline V gene sequence: CDR1 MNHEY, CDR2 SVGAGI. The PCR contained 60 Vbeta and 13 Jbeta primers. Produced via immunoSEQ multiplex PCR; TCRdb's table is partial and in-frame only. The data show 150,000 to 200,000 clones, about 80% seen once. The chain joins TRBV6-5 to TRBJ1-5; unclear D gene. The specimen sequenced was PBMCs. This clonotype was sampled from a woman aged 50 to 60 in good health and CMV-seropositive. CDR3 sequence: CASSYSTPPNLPQHF. The CDR3 DNA follows: TGTGCCAGCAGTTACTCGACACCTCCAAATCTGCCCCAGCATTTT.